This section outlines one T cell receptor (beta chain) sequence together with its context. Antigen: not known. The data were taken from a study of T cells in localized non-small cell lung cancer. Findings and limits, study-wide: Prolonged overall survival went with higher T cell density in the blood. Since sequencing was restricted to only one region of the tumor, intratumor heterogeneity remains a possibility. Adjacent uninvolved lung tissue had the highest T cell clonality, exceeding tumor. A median of around 60 clones ranked among the top 100 in tumor appeared in adjacent lung.

Clones were sequenced by immunoSEQ multiplex PCR, and TCRdb holds only the in-frame ones, with some missing. The sample has around 91,000 clones, about 87% seen once. CDR3 length equals 14 residues. Trimming shortened V by 1 base and J by 8 bases, and 11 bases separated the two germline ends. Per the germline V gene, CDR1 is SGHVS and CDR2 is FQNEAQ. The genes are TRBV7-8 and TRBJ1-4; TRBD1 is a possible D gene (6 bases). This sample comprised peripheral blood, obtained before any cancer treatment. The receptor comes from a man aged 35 to 69 with stage I squamous cell lung carcinoma. CDR3 DNA: TGTGCCAGCAGCTTAGAGAACAGGGTAGAAAAACTGTTTTTT. This gives the protein CASSLENRVEKLFF.